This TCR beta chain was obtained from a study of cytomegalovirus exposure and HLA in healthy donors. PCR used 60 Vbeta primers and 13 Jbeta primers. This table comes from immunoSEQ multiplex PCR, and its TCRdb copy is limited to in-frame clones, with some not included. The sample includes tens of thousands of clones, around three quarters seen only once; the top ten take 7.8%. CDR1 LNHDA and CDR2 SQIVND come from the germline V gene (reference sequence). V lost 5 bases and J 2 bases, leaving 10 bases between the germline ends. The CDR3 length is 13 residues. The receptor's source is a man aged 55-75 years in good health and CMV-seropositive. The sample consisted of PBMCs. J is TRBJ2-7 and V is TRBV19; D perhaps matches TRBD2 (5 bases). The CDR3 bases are TGTGCCAGTAGTGGGAGTAGCGCCTACGAGCAGTACTTC. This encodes CASSGSSAYEQYF.